This T cell receptor (beta chain) was captured in a study of blood T cell repertoires in COVID-19. Study background: Sites across the United States, Italy and Spain contributed samples from acute and convalescent COVID-19.

Profiling relied on immunoSEQ multiplex PCR, and the TCRdb table lists in-frame clones only, not all of them. The sample gives 100,000 to 150,000 clones, approximately 80% of which show up once; 30% to 45% is in the top ten. V lost 1 base and J 5 bases, leaving 12 bases between the germline ends. The CDR3 runs to 14 residues. From germline, CDR1 is LGHDT and CDR2 YNNKEL (reference sequence). The TCR originated in a man aged 35-49 years with active or convalescent COVID-19. The material sequenced was peripheral blood. This chain uses TRBV3-1 (or the pseudogene TRBV3-2) with TRBJ2-7; a weak D match, TRBD2 (6 bases). The CDR3 DNA sequence: TGTGCCAGCAGCCAAGCGACTAGTCCCCACGAGCAGTACTTC. This sequence encodes CASSQATSPHEQYF.